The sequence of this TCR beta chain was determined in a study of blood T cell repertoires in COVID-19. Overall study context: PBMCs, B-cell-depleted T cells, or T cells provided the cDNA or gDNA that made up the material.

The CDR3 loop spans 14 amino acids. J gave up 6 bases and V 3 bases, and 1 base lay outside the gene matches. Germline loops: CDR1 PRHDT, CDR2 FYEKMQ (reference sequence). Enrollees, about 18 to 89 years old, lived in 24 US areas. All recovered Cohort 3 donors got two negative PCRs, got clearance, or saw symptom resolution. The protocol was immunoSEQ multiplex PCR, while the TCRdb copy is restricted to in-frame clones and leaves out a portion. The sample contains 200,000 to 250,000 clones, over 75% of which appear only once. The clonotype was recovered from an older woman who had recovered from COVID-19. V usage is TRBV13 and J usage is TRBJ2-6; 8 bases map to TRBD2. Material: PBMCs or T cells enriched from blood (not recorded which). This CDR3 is CASSLRGVANVLTF. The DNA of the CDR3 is TGTGCCAGCAGCTTGCGGGGGGTGGCCAACGTCCTGACTTTC.